The rows below give T cell receptor beta chains drawn from one sample of a study of T cells in localized non-small cell lung cancer. Clones were read by immunoSEQ multiplex PCR, and TCRdb kept only the in-frame ones, dropping some. The sample records 25,000 or so clones, approximately 78% being singletons. The specimen comprised peripheral blood, sampled before any cancer treatment. These receptors were collected from a woman between 35 and 75 years old with stage I lung adenocarcinoma. CDR3s include the opening cysteine and the closing phenylalanine or tryptophan. D genes are given only for firm matches.

TRBV10-1	TRBD2	TRBJ2-5	CASSDAGGPQETQYF	TGCGCCAGCAGTGATGCGGGGGGCCCCCAGGAGACCCAGTACTTC
TRBV5-1	NA	TRBJ2-5	CASSLGRGPRETQYF	TGCGCCAGCAGCTTGGGTCGGGGGCCCAGAGAGACCCAGTACTTC
TRBV5-1	TRBD1	TRBJ1-2	CASRQGNEGYTF	TGCGCCAGCAGACAGGGGAATGAGGGCTACACCTTC
TRBV2	NA	TRBJ1-6	CASSRDGQSSPLHF	TGTGCCAGCTCACGCGATGGACAGTCGTCACCCCTCCACTTT
TRBV4-1	NA	TRBJ2-5	CASSLLGGARETQYF	TGCGCCAGCAGCCTTCTAGGGGGGGCAAGGGAGACCCAGTACTTC
TRBV6-6	NA	TRBJ2-2	CASRKTGELFF	TGTGCCAGCAGAAAGACCGGGGAGCTGTTTTTT
TRBV7-3	TRBD2	TRBJ2-3	CASSPGLASDTQYF	TGTGCCAGCAGTCCGGGACTAGCGTCAGATACGCAGTATTTT
TRBV21-1	NA	TRBJ2-7	CASSKWGIHEQYF	TGTGCCAGCAGCAAATGGGGGATCCACGAGCAGTACTTC
TRBV5-6	TRBD1	TRBJ2-4	CASSPDRVGSKNIQYF	TGTGCCAGCTCACCGGACAGGGTCGGCTCCAAAAACATTCAGTACTTC
TRBV7-6	NA	TRBJ2-3	CASSRWQGGNTDTQYF	TGTGCCAGCAGTCGATGGCAGGGAGGAAACACAGATACGCAGTATTTT
TRBV2	NA	TRBJ1-2	CASSQGSPPNYYGYTF	TGTGCCAGCAGTCAGGGGTCTCCCCCCAATTACTATGGCTACACCTTC
TRBV5-1	NA	TRBJ2-6	CASTPPPLSGANVLTF	TGCGCCAGCACCCCCCCTCCACTTTCTGGGGCCAACGTCCTGACTTTC
TRBV28	NA	TRBJ1-1	CASTRIGRLNTEAFF	TGTGCCAGCACCAGAATCGGGAGGCTGAACACTGAAGCTTTCTTT
TRBV2	NA	TRBJ1-2	CASSKPWRPGTSNYGYTF	TGTGCCAGCAGTAAGCCCTGGCGTCCCGGGACATCAAACTATGGCTACACCTTC
TRBV7-3	NA	TRBJ2-5	CASSLRPQVGETQYF	TGTGCCAGCAGCTTAAGACCACAGGTCGGAGAGACCCAGTACTTC
TRBV10-3	TRBD1	TRBJ1-2	CAISQTGEDGYTF	TGTGCCATCAGCCAGACAGGGGAAGATGGCTACACCTTC
TRBV7-2	NA	TRBJ1-5	CASSLGQKNQPQHF	TGTGCCAGCAGCTTAGGACAGAAAAATCAGCCCCAGCATTTT
TRBV7-6	NA	TRBJ2-7	CASSLGPNYEQYF	TGTGCCAGCAGCTTAGGGCCTAACTACGAGCAGTACTTC
TRBV29-1	NA	TRBJ1-1	CSVGGRQGAGAFF	TGCAGCGTTGGGGGCAGGCAGGGTGCTGGGGCTTTCTTT
TRBV30	NA	TRBJ1-5	CAWGTSNQPQHF	TGTGCCTGGGGGACAAGCAATCAGCCCCAGCATTTT
TRBV14	NA	TRBJ2-7	CASSLGLLYEQYF	TGTGCCAGCAGCCTAGGACTACTTTACGAGCAGTACTTC
TRBV27	NA	TRBJ2-5	CASSLWYGGQETQYF	TGTGCCAGCAGTTTATGGTATGGGGGCCAAGAGACCCAGTACTTC
TRBV18	TRBD2	TRBJ2-3	CASSPQPLAGATDTQYF	TGTGCCAGCTCACCACAACCCCTAGCGGGGGCCACAGATACGCAGTATTTT